The present T cell receptor (beta chain) was sequenced within a study of CD8+ T cells in alopecia areata. Study results and limitations: Many expanded lesional clones persisted in scalp and blood during tofacitinib treatment.

The treatment denotes: oral pan-JAK inhibitor, 5-10 mg twice daily. A word on this clone: Antigen unknown.

The germline gives CDR1 LGHNT, CDR2 FRNRAP. V was pared by 5 bases and J by 5 bases, with 6 bases of the junction left unmatched. The CDR3 length is 15 residues. The sequencing template was cDNA reverse transcribed from extracted RNA. Assay: immunoSEQ multiplex PCR; the TCRdb copy retains only in-frame clones and omits some. The sample yields roughly 190,000 clones, about 60% seen once. Source: CD4+ T cells sorted from blood, taken at week 4, from a patient treated with tofacitinib. The rearrangement links TRBV12-5 to TRBJ2-2; 9 positions match TRBD1. The clonotype comes from a human donor with alopecia areata. CDR3 region: CASGSGTGSTGELFF. CDR3 DNA sequence: TGTGCTAGTGGTAGCGGGACAGGGAGTACCGGGGAGCTGTTTTTT.